This TCR beta chain was profiled in a study of graft-versus-host responses after intestinal transplantation. Study context: The study gave all recipients anti-thymocyte globulin induction, then tacrolimus and steroids for about 3 years. Points from the study as a whole: Declines in HvG clones occurring early post-transplant were associated with peak circulating GvH clone levels. Detected in recipient marrow were GvH clones, some of which were first observed in ileum or blood.

On this clone itself: Its antigen is still unknown.

Profiling relied on immunoSEQ multiplex PCR, and the TCRdb table lists in-frame clones only, not all of them. The sample carries some 79,000 clones, about 88% recorded once. The length of the CDR3 is 14 residues. V lost 7 bases, J lost 0 bases, and 10 bases lay in between. Germline CDR1 is MNHNS and CDR2 is SASEGT. The chain links TRBV6-1 to TRBJ1-3; D is uncertain. The receptor was derived from a human donor who received an intestinal transplant. The sequencing here drew on unstimulated CD4+ T cells sorted from spleen or lymph node cells, taken before intestinal transplant. The CDR3 is CASIAAVSGNTIYF. CDR3 coding DNA: TGTGCCAGCATTGCGGCAGTCTCTGGAAACACCATATATTTT.